The subject of this entry is one TCR beta chain. Clones were sequenced by immunoSEQ multiplex PCR, and TCRdb holds only the in-frame ones, with some missing. The sample shows some 240,000 clones, approximately 85% of them seen only once. The data were obtained in a study of blood T cell repertoires in COVID-19. This CDR3 is 15 amino acids long. V is TRBV21-1 and J is TRBJ2-7; TRBD1 is taken as the D call from the table, unchecked against the DNA. TRBV21-1 is a listed pseudogene. This sequence originates from a woman between 65 and 79 years old with COVID-19, enrolled during active disease. Sequences were obtained from peripheral blood. CDR3 nucleotide sequence: TGTGCCAGCAGCAGGGGGGGACAGGGAACCTACGAGCAGTACTTC. Translating gives CASSRGGQGTYEQYF.